This TCR beta chain was obtained from a study of brain T cells in children with intractable seizures. Study-wide findings and caveats: Viral specificity was inferred only from CDR3 similarity; HCMV serostatus was unknown. Pre-surgery blood may have been undersampled, hiding some clones.

A remark on this clone: Its cognate antigen is unknown.

Sequencing was limited to surgery cases with top T cell transcript signatures in brain tissue. Pre-surgery treatment included at least one anti-epileptic drug. Produced via immunoSEQ multiplex PCR; TCRdb's table is partial and in-frame only. In the table there are 110,000 or so clones, 90% to 95% of which are singletons. CDR3 length: 15 residues. The J segment lost 6 bases and the V segment lost 0 bases, leaving 7 bases of the junction unmatched. Germline values: CDR1 SGHNT, CDR2 YYREEE (reference sequence). Material: peripheral blood, obtained at surgery. This TCR was recovered from a boy in the first two years of life with hemimegalencephaly and intractable seizures. The chain carries TRBV5-4 and TRBJ2-3, with TRBD2 identical over 7 bases. Here the CDR3 reads CASSLGTSGRDTQYF. CDR3 DNA sequence: TGTGCCAGCAGCTTGGGGACTAGTGGGAGGGATACGCAGTATTTT.